The 21 T cell receptor beta chains presented below share a single source sample, sequenced in a study of cytomegalovirus exposure and HLA in healthy donors. The study ran its PCR with 60 Vbeta and 13 Jbeta primers. Method: immunoSEQ multiplex PCR; TCRdb's copy keeps in-frame clones and lacks some. In the table there are about 140,000 clones, 70% to 90% of which are singletons. The sample taken for sequencing was PBMCs. Source of these receptors: a middle-aged man in good health and CMV-seronegative.

The V call is TRBV5-1, the J call TRBJ1-1; D is uncertain. The CDR3 is made up of 14 amino acids. Germline CDR1 and CDR2: SGHRS and YFSETQ. Trimming stripped 0 bases from V and 2 bases from J, with 8 bases between. The CDR3 protein is CASSLAGQNTEAFF. The DNA of the CDR3 is TGCGCCAGCAGCTTGGCGGGTCAAAACACTGAAGCTTTCTTT.

The chain links TRBV7-3 to TRBJ2-7, with D maybe TRBD2 (6 bases). In germline, CDR1 is SGHTA, CDR2 FQGTGA. V was pared by 1 base and J by 0 bases, with 13 bases between. The CDR3 is 16 amino acids. This chain's CDR3 is CASSLKAGMISYEQYF. The CDR3 DNA reads TGTGCCAGCAGCTTAAAGGCGGGGATGATCTCCTACGAGCAGTACTTC.

The rearrangement links TRBV6-5 to TRBJ1-1, with D possibly matching TRBD1 (5 bases). Germline V gives CDR1 MNHEY, CDR2 SVGAGI. The CDR3 consists of 15 residues. With 0 bases removed from V and 1 base from J, the gap between germline ends came to 9 bases. This CDR3 is CASSYSTVGNTEAFF. DNA for the CDR3: TGTGCCAGCAGTTACTCGACAGTAGGGAACACTGAAGCTTTCTTT.

This clone was detected a few times. The gene calls are TRBV7-9 and TRBJ1-1, with D tentatively TRBD1 (5 bases). Germline loops: CDR1 SEHNR, CDR2 FQNEAQ (reference sequence). This CDR3 is built from 13 residues. Trimming removed 5 bases at V and 5 bases at J, with 12 bases between. Here the CDR3 reads CASSPGGYTEAFF. The CDR3 region has the DNA TGTGCCAGCAGCCCGGGGGGGTATACTGAAGCTTTCTTT.

Here the CDR3 DNA reads TGTGCCAGCAGCTTAGCTAGGGCGGGGGGGATTGAGCAGTTCTTC. This codes for CASSLARAGGIEQFF. The J gene is TRBJ2-1, the V gene TRBV5-6; TRBD2 matches at 9 bases. With V trimmed by 2 bases and J by 9 bases, 9 bases remained unmatched. Germline V gives CDR1 SGHDT, CDR2 YYEEEE. CDR3 length: 15 residues.

The gene calls are TRBV7-3 and TRBJ1-6; 8 bases map to TRBD1. The junction had 5 bases not matched to a gene; V was cut back by 4 bases and J by 9 bases. This CDR3 has 14 amino acids. CDR1 SGHTA and CDR2 FQGTGA come from the germline V gene. This chain's CDR3 is CASSSRDRSSPLHF. The CDR3 coding sequence is TGTGCCAGCAGCTCCCGGGACAGGAGTTCACCCCTCCACTTT.

This clone was observed a handful of times. Within the sample, other DNA sequences also encode this same CDR3. The chain combines TRBV9 with TRBJ2-5; D might be TRBD2 (7 bases). V was cut by 1 base and J by 1 base, with 11 bases left in between. CDR1 and CDR2 from the germline V gene are SGDLS and YYNGEE. This CDR3 contains 15 residues. The CDR3 coding sequence is TGTGCCAGCAGCGTATCGGGGGGCCTCCAAGAGACCCAGTACTTC. Amino acid sequence: CASSVSGGLQETQYF. Using reference TRBV9 and TRBJ2-5 for the parts outside the CDR3, the full variable domain is DSGVTQTPKHLITATGQRVTLRCSPRSGDLSVYWYQQSLDQGLQFLIQYYNGEERAKGNILERFSAQQFPDLHSELNLSSLELGDSALYFCASSVSGGLQETQYFGPGTRLLVL.

The V and J genes are TRBV7-6 and TRBJ1-6; 9 bases fit TRBD1. CDR1 and CDR2 (germline): SGHVS, FNYEAQ. The CDR3 totals 15 residues. Trimming at V came to 5 bases and at J to 7 bases, leaving 6 bases not matched to a gene. The CDR3 bases are TGTGCCAGCAGCCAGGGACAGGGAAGGAATTCACCCCTCCACTTT. Its protein is CASSQGQGRNSPLHF.

The chain carries TRBV7-2 and TRBJ2-3; D is unclear. CDR3 length: 15 residues. The ends were cut back, 1 base at V and 0 bases at J, with 8 bases in the middle. Germline CDR1 reads SGHTA; CDR2 reads FQGNSA. The CDR3, as DNA: TGTGCCAGCAGCTTAGTGGCCACCAGCACAGATACGCAGTATTTT. This encodes CASSLVATSTDTQYF.

This clone was observed a few times. This sequence joins TRBV11-2 and TRBJ1-2; 8 nucleotides line up with TRBD1. Trimming took 3 bases from V and 2 from J; bases not matched to a gene: 5. CDR1 is SGHAT, CDR2 FQNNGV, per germline. This CDR3 region has 15 residues. In DNA, the CDR3 is TGTGCCAGCAGCTTGAGACAGGGGTGGAACTATGGCTACACCTTC. Translation gives CASSLRQGWNYGYTF.

This chain connects TRBV28 to TRBJ1-1; 7 bases map to TRBD1. The V and J ends lost 6 bases and 0 bases, in that order; junction bases with no gene match: 4. The CDR3 contains 14 residues. Germline CDR1 MDHEN, CDR2 SYDVKM. The DNA of the CDR3 is TGTGCCAGCAGATCCGGGACAGTGAACACTGAAGCTTTCTTT. It yields the protein CASRSGTVNTEAFF.

This clone was detected only a few times. The genes are TRBV7-3 and TRBJ1-1; D remains unclear. Germline-derived CDR1 and CDR2 are SGHTA and FQGTGA. This CDR3 has 13 amino acids. Trimming shortened V by 7 bases and J by 4 bases, and 13 bases separated the two germline ends. The CDR3 DNA reads as TGTGCCAGCATCCTCTGGAGCGGCACTGAAGCTTTCTTT. This encodes CASILWSGTEAFF. Combining the CDR3 with reference TRBV7-3 and TRBJ1-1 gives the whole variable domain GAGVSQTPSNKVTEKGKYVELRCDPISGHTALYWYRQSLGQGPEFLIYFQGTGAADDSGLPNDRFFAVRPEGSVSTLKIQRTERGDSAVYLCASILWSGTEAFFGQGTRLTVV.

The V call is TRBV28, the J call TRBJ2-3; D possibly corresponds to TRBD2 (7 bases). The CDR3 is 17 amino acids. The germline gives CDR1 MDHEN, CDR2 SYDVKM. The V and J ends lost 5 bases and 4 bases respectively, with 22 bases between them. CDR3 bases: TGTGCCAGCAGTACCAGGAGGGATCCGGGGGGCGCAGATACGCAGTATTTT. This codes for CASSTRRDPGGADTQYF.

The chain carries TRBV6-5 and TRBJ2-7; D gene unclear. Germline CDR1 and CDR2: MNHEY and SVGAGI. The CDR3 totals 13 residues. V gave up 0 bases and J gave up 6 bases, with 9 bases separating them. This CDR3 reads CASSYSRVSEQYF. For the CDR3, the DNA is TGTGCCAGCAGTTACTCGAGAGTCTCCGAGCAGTACTTC.

The V and J genes are TRBV2 and TRBJ2-5, with D maybe TRBD2 (6 bases). With the DNA end fitting TRBJ2-7 better, the J assignment may be wrong. The germline CDR1 and CDR2 sequences are SNHLY and FYNNEI. CDR3 size: 15 residues. The chain's CDR3 is CASRDSTRVTYEQYF. DNA of the CDR3: TGTGCCAGCAGAGACTCGACTAGGGTTACCTACGAGCAGTACTTC.

The V call is TRBV9, the J call TRBJ1-1; 8 nucleotides line up with TRBD1. V was pared by 1 base and J by 7 bases, with 3 bases of the junction left unmatched. CDR1 and CDR2 (germline): SGDLS, YYNGEE. The CDR3 runs 13 residues. The CDR3 loop is CASSVQGASEAFF. In nucleotides, the CDR3 is TGTGCCAGCAGCGTACAGGGGGCTAGTGAAGCTTTCTTT.

The genes are TRBV4-1 and TRBJ2-7, with TRBD2 identical over 7 bases. The CDR3 totals 19 residues. Germline V gives CDR1 MGHRA, CDR2 YSYEKL. The V and J ends lost 1 base and 0 bases, in that order; junction bases with no gene match: 15. The CDR3 DNA reads TGCGCCAGCAGCCAAGTTTTGTCTCTAGGTGGGAGGGCCTCCTACGAGCAGTACTTC. This encodes CASSQVLSLGGRASYEQYF.

This clone was recorded once. V and J are TRBV2 and TRBJ1-1, with 9 bases identical to TRBD1. V shed 8 bases, J shed 4 bases, and the junction held 14 bases outside the gene matches. From germline, CDR1 is SNHLY and CDR2 FYNNEI. The CDR3 has 16 amino acids. CDR3: CASSRTGVLLGTEAFF. The DNA of the CDR3 is TGTGCCAGCTCTCGGACAGGGGTACTCTTGGGCACTGAAGCTTTCTTT. Complete variable domain (other parts from reference TRBV2 and TRBJ1-1): EPEVTQTPSHQVTQMGQEVILRCVPISNHLYFYWYRQILGQKVEFLVSFYNNEISEKSEIFDDQFSVERPDGSNFTLKIRSTKLEDSAMYFCASSRTGVLLGTEAFFGQGTRLTVV.

There are a few counts of this clone. The chain uses TRBV19 and TRBJ2-6; 7 positions match TRBD1. CDR3 length: 16 residues. Looked up from germline, CDR1 is LNHDA and CDR2 is SQIVND (reference sequence). V shed 10 bases and J 3 bases; nucleotides not matched to a gene: 12. The CDR3 is CATPDRALSGANVLTF. DNA for the CDR3: TGTGCCACCCCCGACAGGGCCCTGAGTGGGGCCAACGTCCTGACTTTC.

The V and J genes are TRBV6-5 and TRBJ1-1; no clear D gene. Germline V gives CDR1 MNHEY, CDR2 SVGAGI. Trimming took off 0 bases at V and 0 bases at J, with 8 bases between the two ends. The CDR3 consists of 15 residues. CDR3 sequence (DNA): TGTGCCAGCAGTTACTCTCTGGGAGTGAACACTGAAGCTTTCTTT. This codes for CASSYSLGVNTEAFF.

This chain connects TRBV15 to TRBJ2-7; TRBD2 aligns across 12 bases. Trimming took 0 bases from V and 0 from J; bases not matched to a gene: 6. Germline CDR1 LNHNV, CDR2 YYDKDF (reference sequence). The CDR3 totals 18 residues. The CDR3 here is CATSRERAGLAGSYEQYF. The CDR3 bases are TGTGCCACCAGCAGAGAGAGGGCGGGACTAGCGGGCTCCTACGAGCAGTACTTC. The whole variable domain, filled in from reference TRBV15 and TRBJ2-7, reads DAMVIQNPRYQVTQFGKPVTLSCSQTLNHNVMYWYQQKSSQAPKLLFHYYDKDFNNEADTPDNFQSRRPNTSFCFLDIRSPGLGDTAMYLCATSRERAGLAGSYEQYFGPGTRLTVT.